This passage covers 27 T cell receptor beta chains from one sample sequenced in a study of cytomegalovirus exposure and HLA in healthy donors. Here immunoSEQ multiplex PCR was the method, and the copy in TCRdb shows in-frame clones only, minus some. The profile shows about 240,000 clones, around 85% of them singletons. Material: PBMCs. Receptors were obtained from a woman aged 25 to 39 in good health and CMV-seropositive.

The CDR3 sequence: CASSAPGTSGTDTQYF. The CDR3 coding sequence is TGTGCCAGCAGTGCCCCCGGGACTAGCGGCACAGATACGCAGTATTTT. V usage is TRBV27 and J usage is TRBJ2-3; TRBD2 matches 10 bases. This CDR3 has 16 residues. J gave up 1 base and V 5 bases, and 6 bases lay outside the gene matches. From germline, CDR1 is MNHEY and CDR2 SMNVEV (reference sequence).

This rearrangement joins TRBV5-1 to TRBJ1-1; 8 bases agree with TRBD1. The CDR3 is 15 residues long. With 0 bases clipped from V and 2 bases from J, the junction kept 3 bases outside the gene matches. The V gene's germline CDR1 is SGHRS and CDR2 YFSETQ. The CDR3 DNA sequence: TGCGCCAGCAGCTTGGGGGACAGGTTTAACACTGAAGCTTTCTTT. It yields the protein CASSLGDRFNTEAFF.

CDR3 sequence: CASSLSLAGAYNEQFF. CDR3 in DNA: TGCGCCAGCAGCTTGTCCCTAGCGGGAGCTTATAATGAGCAGTTCTTC. The genes are TRBV5-1 and TRBJ2-1, with TRBD2 matching 10 bases. Germline lookup yields CDR1 SGHRS and CDR2 YFSETQ. This CDR3 spans 16 amino acids. Unmatched junction bases numbered 8, after V lost 1 base and J lost 7 bases.

V is TRBV7-2 and J is TRBJ2-3; 8 nucleotides line up with TRBD2. CDR3 length equals 15 residues. Germline values: CDR1 SGHTA, CDR2 FQGNSA. After removal of 3 bases from V and 1 base from J, the junction contained 3 bases not matched to a gene. The CDR3 nucleotides read TGTGCCAGCAGCTTCCCAGCGGGGGGCACAGATACGCAGTATTTT. Its protein is CASSFPAGGTDTQYF.

J is TRBJ2-5 and V is TRBV19; the D is unclear. Germline CDR1 is LNHDA and CDR2 is SQIVND (reference sequence). V was cut by 3 bases and J by 5 bases, with 10 bases left in between. The CDR3 is 13 residues long. The DNA for the CDR3 is TGTGCCAGTAGTATGAGAGTTGTTGAGACCCAGTACTTC. Amino acids: CASSMRVVETQYF.

This clone was detected only once. The CDR3 loop is CATKALATSSYEQYF. DNA of the CDR3: TGTGCCACCAAAGCGCTAGCGACAAGCTCCTACGAGCAGTACTTC. The chain uses TRBV15 and TRBJ2-7, with a tentative D call TRBD2 (6 bases). The germline V and J ends were trimmed by 7 bases and 0 bases, with 16 bases remaining between them. Germline values: CDR1 LNHNV, CDR2 YYDKDF (reference sequence). The CDR3 spans 15 residues.

The J gene is TRBJ2-2, the V gene TRBV19, with a possible D match to TRBD2 (6 bases). Germline CDR1 and CDR2: LNHDA and SQIVND (reference sequence). The CDR3 sequence is 15 residues long. Trimming left V 6 bases short and J 4 bases short, with 15 bases between. CDR3 residues: CASSPEGHGTGELFF. The CDR3 coding sequence is TGTGCCAGTAGCCCGGAGGGCCATGGCACCGGGGAGCTGTTTTTT.

The chain joins TRBV6-5 to TRBJ2-5; the match to TRBD2 covers 12 bases. With V trimmed by 4 bases and J by 4 bases, 4 bases remained unmatched. CDR1 MNHEY and CDR2 SVGAGI come from the germline V gene. The CDR3 loop spans 15 amino acids. In DNA form, the CDR3 reads TGTGCCAGCAGTTCCGCGGGACTAGCGGGAGAGACCCAGTACTTC. Its protein product is CASSSAGLAGETQYF.

The chain combines TRBV27 with TRBJ2-1; 8 bases match TRBD2. V shed 5 bases, J shed 7 bases, and the junction held 7 bases outside the gene matches. This CDR3 is 14 amino acids long. Germline values: CDR1 MNHEY, CDR2 SMNVEV (reference sequence). This chain's CDR3 is CASSLSGSWNEQFF. The CDR3 nucleotides are TGTGCCAGCAGTCTGAGCGGGAGTTGGAATGAGCAGTTCTTC.

J is TRBJ1-1 and V is TRBV5-1; 8 bases align to TRBD1. CDR1 SGHRS and CDR2 YFSETQ come from the germline V gene. The CDR3 sequence is 14 residues long. V lost 1 base and J lost 4; bases outside the gene matches: 3. The CDR3 DNA reads TGCGCCAGCAGCTTGACAGGGGGTAGCACTGAAGCTTTCTTT. Translated: CASSLTGGSTEAFF.

The gene calls are TRBV27 and TRBJ2-7; TRBD2 matches at 11 bases. Germline V gives CDR1 MNHEY, CDR2 SMNVEV (reference sequence). The CDR3 is made up of 15 amino acids. V was pared by 3 bases and J by 7 bases, with 8 bases of the junction left unmatched. The CDR3 sequence: CASSFYGSGRAEQYF. CDR3 bases: TGTGCCAGCAGTTTCTATGGTAGCGGGAGGGCTGAGCAGTACTTC.

This chain joins TRBV6-5 and TRBJ2-1; TRBD2 matches at 8 bases. V dropped 3 bases and J dropped 5; count of bases not matched to a gene: 6. This CDR3 region has 15 residues. CDR1 and CDR2 from the germline V gene are MNHEY and SVGAGI. CDR3 nucleotides: TGTGCCAGCAGTTATATCAGCGGGAGCAACAATGAGCAGTTCTTC. As protein: CASSYISGSNNEQFF.

The J gene is TRBJ2-1, the V gene TRBV6-5, with 10 nucleotides matching TRBD2. The germline V gene has CDR1 MNHEY and CDR2 SVGAGI. V lost 3 bases to trimming and J lost 7 bases; unmatched junction nucleotides: 6. This CDR3 has 15 residues. CDR3 in amino acids: CASSYGLAGDNEQFF. CDR3 nucleotide sequence: TGTGCCAGCAGTTATGGGCTAGCGGGAGATAATGAGCAGTTCTTC.

The CDR3 region has the DNA TGTGCCAGCAGCTTGGGAGGTTGGGGACAGGGGTCCTACGAGCAGTACTTC. This codes for CASSLGGWGQGSYEQYF. The V and J genes are TRBV5-4 and TRBJ2-7; 10 nucleotides match TRBD1. Germline V CDR1 and CDR2: SGHNT, YYREEE (reference sequence). The junction had 7 bases not matched to a gene; V was cut back by 0 bases and J by 1 base. This CDR3 comprises 17 residues.

The V call is TRBV5-5, the J call TRBJ2-1; D gene ambiguous. This CDR3 has 13 amino acids. Germline CDR1 and CDR2: SGHKS and YYEKEE (reference sequence). The germline V and J ends were trimmed by 4 bases and 4 bases, with 9 bases remaining between them. CDR3 protein: CASSISGYNEQFF. The CDR3 coding sequence is TGTGCCAGCAGCATATCAGGTTACAATGAGCAGTTCTTC.

The J gene is TRBJ2-7, the V gene TRBV5-7; 8 bases align to TRBD1. TRBV5-7 is an open reading frame, and its role is uncertain. V lost 3 bases to trimming and J lost 2 bases; unmatched junction nucleotides: 4. CDR3 length: 14 amino acids. Here the CDR3 reads CASSSDREAYEQYF. CDR3 bases: TGTGCCAGCAGCTCGGACAGGGAGGCCTACGAGCAGTACTTC.

The rearrangement joins TRBV29-1 to TRBJ2-7, with 8 bases aligning to TRBD2. There are 13 residues in the CDR3. Looked up from germline, CDR1 is SQVTM and CDR2 is ANQGSEA. V lost 4 bases, J lost 3 bases, and 5 bases stayed unmatched. The CDR3 nucleotides read TGCAGCGTTGCAGCGGGAGAGGGCTACGAGCAGTACTTC. This encodes CSVAAGEGYEQYF.

The rearrangement links TRBV18 to TRBJ2-1, with TRBD1 identical over 8 bases. The V segment lost 5 bases and the J segment 0 bases; nucleotides outside the gene matches: 3. This CDR3 has 15 residues. In germline, CDR1 is KGHSH, CDR2 LQKENI. The CDR3 nucleotides read TGTGCCAGCTCAACAGGGGGTGGCTCCTACAATGAGCAGTTCTTC. The encoded protein is CASSTGGGSYNEQFF.

This clone was detected only once. The CDR3 is CASSLLAGTGGSEAFF. The DNA for the CDR3 is TGCGCCAGCAGCTTACTGGCCGGGACAGGGGGCTCTGAAGCTTTCTTT. The chain is built from TRBV5-1 and TRBJ1-1, with TRBD1 matching over 12 bases. The trim removed 2 bases at V and 6 bases at J, leaving 8 bases unmatched. The CDR3 has 16 residues. The germline gives CDR1 SGHRS, CDR2 YFSETQ.

This chain links TRBV29-1 with TRBJ2-2; 7 bases are shared with TRBD1. Losses at the gene ends were 5 bases for V and 3 bases for J; bases not matched to a gene: 3. Germline lookup yields CDR1 SQVTM and CDR2 ANQGSEA. The CDR3 is 13 residues long. The CDR3 sequence: CSVSGQYTGELFF. CDR3 in DNA: TGCAGCGTTTCGGGACAGTACACCGGGGAGCTGTTTTTT.

This clone appeared a single time. V gene TRBV27 combines with J gene TRBJ2-1; the match to TRBD2 covers 9 bases. Unmatched junction bases numbered 1, after V lost 5 bases and J lost 2 bases. CDR1 MNHEY and CDR2 SMNVEV come from the germline V gene (reference sequence). The CDR3 spans 14 residues. This chain's CDR3 is CASSAGGAYNEQFF. The CDR3 nucleotides are TGTGCCAGCAGTGCGGGAGGGGCCTACAATGAGCAGTTCTTC.

The chain links TRBV7-3 to TRBJ2-2, with 8 bases aligning to TRBD1. This CDR3 has 15 residues. With V trimmed by 5 bases and J by 0 bases, 2 bases remained unmatched. Germline V lookup: CDR1 SGHTA, CDR2 FQGTGA. In DNA, the CDR3 is TGTGCCAGCAGCCTACAGGGGGCGAACACCGGGGAGCTGTTTTTT. Translated: CASSLQGANTGELFF. The full variable domain, with the rest looked up from reference TRBV7-3 and TRBJ2-2, is GAGVSQTPSNKVTEKGKYVELRCDPISGHTALYWYRQSLGQGPEFLIYFQGTGAADDSGLPNDRFFAVRPEGSVSTLKIQRTERGDSAVYLCASSLQGANTGELFFGEGSRLTVL.

The chain is built from TRBV18 and TRBJ2-7, with 12 bases matching TRBD2. The CDR3 consists of 14 residues. Germline V CDR1 and CDR2: KGHSH, LQKENI. Unmatched junction bases numbered 1, after V lost 5 bases and J lost 2 bases. CDR3 in DNA: TGTGCCAGCTCATGGACTAGCGGGACCTACGAGCAGTACTTC. The encoded protein is CASSWTSGTYEQYF.

V is TRBV28 and J is TRBJ2-3; D uncertain. The CDR3 spans 15 residues. V was cut by 0 bases and J by 0 bases, with 7 bases left in between. Germline V CDR1 and CDR2: MDHEN, SYDVKM. The CDR3 nucleotides read TGTGCCAGCAGTTTATGGACTGGAAGCACAGATACGCAGTATTTT. This gives the protein CASSLWTGSTDTQYF. The whole variable domain, remainder taken from reference TRBV28 and TRBJ2-3, is DVKVTQSSRYLVKRTGEKVFLECVQDMDHENMFWYRQDPGLGLRLIYFSYDVKMKEKGDIPEGYSVSREKKERFSLILESASTNQTSMYLCASSLWTGSTDTQYFGPGTRLTVL.

The rearrangement links TRBV30 to TRBJ2-7, with D tentatively TRBD2 (7 bases). Germline V CDR1 and CDR2: GTSNPN, SVGIG (reference sequence). The CDR3 has 14 amino acids. Trimming took 3 bases from V and 7 from J, leaving 19 bases between them. This chain's CDR3 is CAWSGGGGSGEQYF. The DNA of the CDR3 is TGTGCCTGGAGCGGGGGAGGGGGGTCTGGGGAGCAGTACTTC.

V is TRBV27 and J is TRBJ2-3; 9 bases agree with TRBD2. J was trimmed by 2 bases and V by 5 bases; bases with no gene match: 11. Germline CDR1 is MNHEY and CDR2 is SMNVEV (reference sequence). The CDR3 length is 17 residues. CDR3 bases: TGTGCCAGCAGTCCATATCTAGCGGGACTCTCCACAGATACGCAGTATTTT. Translated, it gives CASSPYLAGLSTDTQYF.

The rearrangement uses TRBV7-9 and TRBJ2-1; D is perhaps TRBD1 (5 bases). CDR1 is SEHNR, CDR2 FQNEAQ, per germline (reference sequence). The CDR3 runs 13 residues. V dropped 6 bases and J dropped 16 bases, with 22 bases sitting between them. The DNA of the CDR3 is TGTGCCAGCAGTCTGAAGGGGATTGGAGTTTCTTTCTTC. It encodes CASSLKGIGVSFF. The whole variable domain, filled in from reference TRBV7-9 and TRBJ2-1, reads DTGVSQNPRHKITKRGQNVTFRCDPISEHNRLYWYRQTLGQGPEFLTYFQNEAQLEKSRLLSDRFSAERPKGSFSTLEIQRTEQGDSAMYLCASSLKGIGVSFFGPGTRLTVL.